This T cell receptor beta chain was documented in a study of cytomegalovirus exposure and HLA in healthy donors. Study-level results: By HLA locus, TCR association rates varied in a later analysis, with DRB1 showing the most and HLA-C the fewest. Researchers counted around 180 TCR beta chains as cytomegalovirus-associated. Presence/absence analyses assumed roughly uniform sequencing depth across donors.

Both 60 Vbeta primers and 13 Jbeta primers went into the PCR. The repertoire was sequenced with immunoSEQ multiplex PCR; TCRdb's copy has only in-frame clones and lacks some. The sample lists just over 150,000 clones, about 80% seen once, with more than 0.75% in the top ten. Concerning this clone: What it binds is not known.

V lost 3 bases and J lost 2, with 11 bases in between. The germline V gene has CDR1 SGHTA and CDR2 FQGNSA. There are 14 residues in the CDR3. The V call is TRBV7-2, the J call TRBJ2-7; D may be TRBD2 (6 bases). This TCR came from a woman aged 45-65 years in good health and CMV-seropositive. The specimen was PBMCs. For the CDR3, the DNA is TGTGCCAGCAGCTTGGGCGGGGCCGCCTACGAGCAGTACTTC. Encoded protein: CASSLGGAAYEQYF.